This TCR beta chain was retrieved from a study of Ad26.COV2.S vaccination and SARS-CoV-2 variants. Germline loops: CDR1 SSHAT, CDR2 FNYEAQ (reference sequence). Trimming removed 1 base at V and 6 bases at J, with 10 bases between. The CDR3 runs to 14 residues. Data came from immunoSEQ multiplex PCR; TCRdb stores just in-frame clones and leaves some out. The table has some 290,000 clones, about 86% seen once. As to treatment: over 15 received Ad26.COV2.S at low or high dose, single or two shots; about 5 received placebo; per-sample allocation not given. Following the first vaccine or placebo injection, samples were taken on day 63.

This clonotype was sampled from a person between 18 and 65 years old who received the Ad26.COV2.S COVID-19 vaccine or a placebo. Sequenced here: peripheral blood, sampled in a trial of Ad26.COV2.S vaccine versus placebo. The chain employs TRBV7-7 and TRBJ2-1; no definite D call. CDR3 bases: TGTGCCAGCAGCTTAGAATATTGGAGCAATGAGCAGTTCTTC. It codes for CASSLEYWSNEQFF.